This TCR beta chain is from a study of shared clonotypes between healthy human individuals. General observations from the study: The diversity represented, both genetic and in exposure history, was limited by few donors. In this cohort, only blood was sampled, and tissue repertoires likely differ.

Concerning this clone: The antigen remains undetermined.

Sequencing of unsorted PBMC DNA was carried out using ten immunoSEQ deep assay plates. Libraries were prepared by immunoSEQ multiplex PCR; TCRdb keeps only in-frame clonotypes and omits some of them. The sample shows fewer than 650,000 clones, over 60% of them seen only once. This CDR3 has 14 residues. With 4 bases removed from V and 4 bases from J, the gap between germline ends came to 17 bases. Germline loops: CDR1 GTSNPN, CDR2 SVGIG (reference sequence). The sequence derives from a middle-aged woman in good health. Some clones in this sample may be carry-over from other donors' samples. Input material: PBMCs. This sequence joins TRBV30 and TRBJ2-7, with D tentatively TRBD1 (6 bases). The CDR3, as DNA: TGTGCCTGGAATTGGGACACCCGAGGGTACGAGCAGTACTTC. It encodes CAWNWDTRGYEQYF.